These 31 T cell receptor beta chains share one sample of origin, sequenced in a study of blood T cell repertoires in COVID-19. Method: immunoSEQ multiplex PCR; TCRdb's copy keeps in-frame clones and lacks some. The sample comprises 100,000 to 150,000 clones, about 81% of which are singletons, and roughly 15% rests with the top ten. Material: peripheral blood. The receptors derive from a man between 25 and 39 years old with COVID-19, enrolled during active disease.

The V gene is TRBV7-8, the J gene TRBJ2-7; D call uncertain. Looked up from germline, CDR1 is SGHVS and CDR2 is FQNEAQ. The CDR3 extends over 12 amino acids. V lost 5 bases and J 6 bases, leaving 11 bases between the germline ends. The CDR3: CASSAHPVEQYF. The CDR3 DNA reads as TGTGCCAGCAGCGCCCACCCGGTCGAGCAGTACTTC. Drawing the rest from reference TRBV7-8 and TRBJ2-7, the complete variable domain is GAGVSQSPRYKVAKRGQDVALRCDPISGHVSLFWYQQALGQGPEFLTYFQNEAQLDKSGLPSDRFFAERPEGSVSTLKIQRTQQEDSAVYLCASSAHPVEQYFGPGTRLTVT.

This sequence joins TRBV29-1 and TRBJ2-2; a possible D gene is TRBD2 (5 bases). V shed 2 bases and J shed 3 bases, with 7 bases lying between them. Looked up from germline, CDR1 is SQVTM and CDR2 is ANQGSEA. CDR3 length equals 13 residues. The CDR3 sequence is CSVEQRDTGELFF. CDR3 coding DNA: TGCAGCGTTGAACAGAGGGACACCGGGGAGCTGTTTTTT.

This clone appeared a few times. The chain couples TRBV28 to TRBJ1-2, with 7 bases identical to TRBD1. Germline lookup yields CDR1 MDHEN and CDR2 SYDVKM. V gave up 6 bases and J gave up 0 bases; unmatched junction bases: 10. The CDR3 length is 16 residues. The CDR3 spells CASRVNRQGPNYGYTF. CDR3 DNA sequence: TGTGCCAGCAGGGTCAACCGACAGGGCCCTAACTATGGCTACACCTTC.

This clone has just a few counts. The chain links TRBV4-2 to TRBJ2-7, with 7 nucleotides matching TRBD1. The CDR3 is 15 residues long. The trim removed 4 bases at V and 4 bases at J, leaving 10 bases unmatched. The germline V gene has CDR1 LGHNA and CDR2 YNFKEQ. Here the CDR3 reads CASSPIETGEYEQYF. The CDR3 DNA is TGTGCCAGCAGCCCGATAGAAACAGGGGAGTACGAGCAGTACTTC.

Here the CDR3 reads CASKRQGIGSPLHF. DNA of the CDR3: TGTGCCAGCAAAAGACAGGGGATTGGGTCACCCCTCCACTTT. This rearrangement joins TRBV6-5 to TRBJ1-6; 8 nucleotides agree with TRBD1. This CDR3 comprises 14 residues. Trimming cost V 7 bases and J 10 bases; bases outside gene matches: 9. CDR1 MNHEY and CDR2 SVGAGI come from the germline V gene.

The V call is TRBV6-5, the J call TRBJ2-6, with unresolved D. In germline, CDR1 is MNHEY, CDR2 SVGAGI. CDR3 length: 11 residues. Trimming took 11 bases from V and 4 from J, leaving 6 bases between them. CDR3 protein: CAVSGANVLTF. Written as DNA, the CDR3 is TGTGCCGTATCCGGGGCCAACGTCCTGACTTTC.

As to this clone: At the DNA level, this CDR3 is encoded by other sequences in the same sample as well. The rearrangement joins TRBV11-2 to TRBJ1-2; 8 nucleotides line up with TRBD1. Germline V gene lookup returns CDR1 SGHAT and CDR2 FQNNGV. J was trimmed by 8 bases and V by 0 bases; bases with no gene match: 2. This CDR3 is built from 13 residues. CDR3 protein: CASSLDRGRGYTF. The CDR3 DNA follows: TGTGCCAGCAGCTTAGACAGGGGGCGCGGCTACACCTTC.

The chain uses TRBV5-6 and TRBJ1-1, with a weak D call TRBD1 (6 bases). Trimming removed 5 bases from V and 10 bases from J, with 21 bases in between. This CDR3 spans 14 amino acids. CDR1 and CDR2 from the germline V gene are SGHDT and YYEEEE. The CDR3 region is CASSYWNAGAGAFF. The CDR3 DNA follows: TGTGCCAGCAGTTATTGGAATGCAGGGGCGGGAGCTTTCTTT.

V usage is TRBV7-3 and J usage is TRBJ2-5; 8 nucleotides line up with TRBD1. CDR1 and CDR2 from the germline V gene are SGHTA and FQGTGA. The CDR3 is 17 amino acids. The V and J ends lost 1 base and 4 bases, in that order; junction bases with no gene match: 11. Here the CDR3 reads CASSLNPGRGLGETQYF. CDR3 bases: TGTGCCAGCAGCTTAAACCCCGGCAGGGGGCTGGGAGAGACCCAGTACTTC.

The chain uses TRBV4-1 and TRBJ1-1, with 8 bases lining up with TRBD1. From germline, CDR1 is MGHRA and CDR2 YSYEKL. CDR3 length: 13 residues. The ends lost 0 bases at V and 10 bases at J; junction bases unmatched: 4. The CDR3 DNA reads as TGCGCCAGCAGCCAAGATCCAGGGGGCCTAGCTTTCTTT. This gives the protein CASSQDPGGLAFF.

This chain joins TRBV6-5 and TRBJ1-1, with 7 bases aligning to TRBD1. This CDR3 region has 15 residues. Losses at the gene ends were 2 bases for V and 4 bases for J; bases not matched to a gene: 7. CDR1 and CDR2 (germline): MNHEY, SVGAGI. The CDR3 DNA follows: TGTGCCAGCAGTTACGGGGGACAGTTATCCACTGAAGCTTTCTTT. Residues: CASSYGGQLSTEAFF.

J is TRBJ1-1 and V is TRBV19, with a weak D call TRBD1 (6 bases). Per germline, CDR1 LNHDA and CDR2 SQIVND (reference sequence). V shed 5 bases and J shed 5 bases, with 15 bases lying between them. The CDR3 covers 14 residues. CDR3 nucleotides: TGTGCCAGTAGTCCGGGACATGCGAAAACTGAAGCTTTCTTT. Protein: CASSPGHAKTEAFF.

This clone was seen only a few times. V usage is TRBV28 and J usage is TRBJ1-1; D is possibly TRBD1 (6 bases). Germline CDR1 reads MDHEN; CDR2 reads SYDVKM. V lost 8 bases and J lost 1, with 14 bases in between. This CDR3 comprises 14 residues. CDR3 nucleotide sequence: TGTGCCAGCTTTAAGGGCAGGGGGAACACTGAAGCTTTCTTT. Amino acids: CASFKGRGNTEAFF.

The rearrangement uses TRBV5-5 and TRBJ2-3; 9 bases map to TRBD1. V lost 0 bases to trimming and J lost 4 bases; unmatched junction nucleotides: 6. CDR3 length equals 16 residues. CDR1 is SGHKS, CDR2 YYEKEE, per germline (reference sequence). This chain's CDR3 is CASSLVGDRVPDTQYF. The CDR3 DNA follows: TGTGCCAGCAGCTTGGTTGGGGACAGGGTACCAGATACGCAGTATTTT. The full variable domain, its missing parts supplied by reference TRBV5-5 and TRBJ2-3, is DAGVTQSPTHLIKTRGQQVTLRCSPISGHKSVSWYQQVLGQGPQFIFQYYEKEERGRGNFPDRFSARQFPNYSSELNVNALLLGDSALYLCASSLVGDRVPDTQYFGPGTRLTVL.

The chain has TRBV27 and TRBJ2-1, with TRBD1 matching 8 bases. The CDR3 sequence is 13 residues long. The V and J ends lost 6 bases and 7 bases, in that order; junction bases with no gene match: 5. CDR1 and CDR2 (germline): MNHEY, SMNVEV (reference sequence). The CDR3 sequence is CASRPGGWNEQFF. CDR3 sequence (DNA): TGTGCCAGCAGACCAGGGGGCTGGAATGAGCAGTTCTTC.

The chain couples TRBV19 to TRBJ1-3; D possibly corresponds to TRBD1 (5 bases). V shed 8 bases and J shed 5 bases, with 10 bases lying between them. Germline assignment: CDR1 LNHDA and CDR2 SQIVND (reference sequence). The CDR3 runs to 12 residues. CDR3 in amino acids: CASQTARNTIYF. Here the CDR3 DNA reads TGTGCCAGTCAGACAGCAAGAAACACCATATATTTT.

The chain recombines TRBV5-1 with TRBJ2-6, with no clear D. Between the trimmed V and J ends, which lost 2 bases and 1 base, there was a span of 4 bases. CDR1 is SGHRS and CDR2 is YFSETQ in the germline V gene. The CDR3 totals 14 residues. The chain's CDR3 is CASSFPSGANVLTF. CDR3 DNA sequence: TGCGCCAGCAGCTTTCCTTCTGGGGCCAACGTCCTGACTTTC.

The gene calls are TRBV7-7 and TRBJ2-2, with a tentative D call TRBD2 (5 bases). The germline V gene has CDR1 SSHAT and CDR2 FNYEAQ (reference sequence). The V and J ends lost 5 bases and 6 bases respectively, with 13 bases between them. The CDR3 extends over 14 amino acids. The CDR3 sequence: CASSQYKEAGELFF. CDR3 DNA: TGTGCCAGCAGCCAATATAAGGAGGCCGGGGAGCTGTTTTTT.

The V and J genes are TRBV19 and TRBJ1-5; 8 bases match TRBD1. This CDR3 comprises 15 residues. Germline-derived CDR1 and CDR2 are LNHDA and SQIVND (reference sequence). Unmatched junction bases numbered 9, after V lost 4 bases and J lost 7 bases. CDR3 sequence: CASSNGAGGGQPQHF. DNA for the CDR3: TGTGCCAGTAGTAATGGGGCAGGGGGCGGGCAGCCCCAGCATTTT.

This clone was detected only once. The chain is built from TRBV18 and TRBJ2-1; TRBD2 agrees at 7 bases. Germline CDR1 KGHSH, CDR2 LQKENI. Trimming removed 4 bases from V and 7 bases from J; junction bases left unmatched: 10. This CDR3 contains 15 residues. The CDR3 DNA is TGTGCCAGCTCACTTCAGGCGGGAGCGAATAATGAGCAGTTCTTC. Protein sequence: CASSLQAGANNEQFF.

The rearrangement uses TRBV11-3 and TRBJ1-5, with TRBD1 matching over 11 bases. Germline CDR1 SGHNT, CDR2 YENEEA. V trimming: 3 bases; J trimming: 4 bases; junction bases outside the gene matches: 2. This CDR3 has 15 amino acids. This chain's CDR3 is CASSLGQGVNQPQHF. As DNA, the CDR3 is TGTGCCAGCAGCTTGGGACAGGGGGTAAATCAGCCCCAGCATTTT.

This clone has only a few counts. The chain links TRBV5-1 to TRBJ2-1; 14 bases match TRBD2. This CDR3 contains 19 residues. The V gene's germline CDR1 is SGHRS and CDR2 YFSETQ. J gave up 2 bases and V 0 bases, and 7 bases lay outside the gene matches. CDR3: CASSLAGLAGGLPYNEQFF. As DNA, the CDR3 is TGCGCCAGCAGCTTGGCAGGACTAGCGGGAGGATTACCCTACAATGAGCAGTTCTTC.

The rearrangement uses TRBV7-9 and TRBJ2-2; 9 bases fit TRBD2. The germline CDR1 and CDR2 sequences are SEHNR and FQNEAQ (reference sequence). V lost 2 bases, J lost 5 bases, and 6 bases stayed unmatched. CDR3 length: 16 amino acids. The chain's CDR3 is CASSLRVAGATGELFF. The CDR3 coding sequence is TGTGCCAGCAGCTTAAGGGTAGCGGGGGCTACCGGGGAGCTGTTTTTT.

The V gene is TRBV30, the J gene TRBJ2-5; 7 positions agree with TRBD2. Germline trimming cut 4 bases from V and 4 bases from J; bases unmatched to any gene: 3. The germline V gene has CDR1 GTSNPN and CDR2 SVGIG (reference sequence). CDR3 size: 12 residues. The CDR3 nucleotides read TGTGCCTGGAATCGCGGGGGAGAGACCCAGTACTTC. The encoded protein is CAWNRGGETQYF.

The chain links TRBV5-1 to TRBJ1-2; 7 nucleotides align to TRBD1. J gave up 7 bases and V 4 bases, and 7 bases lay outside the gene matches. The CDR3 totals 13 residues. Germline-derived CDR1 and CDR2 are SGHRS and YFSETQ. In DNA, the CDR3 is TGCGCCAGCAGCCCGGTGCAGGGGGGTGGCTACACCTTC. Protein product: CASSPVQGGGYTF.

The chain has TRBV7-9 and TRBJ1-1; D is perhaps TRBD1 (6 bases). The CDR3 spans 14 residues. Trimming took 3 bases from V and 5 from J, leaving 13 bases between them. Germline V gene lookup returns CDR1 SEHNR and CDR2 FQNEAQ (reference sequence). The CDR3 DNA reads TGTGCCAGCAGCTTTGGACAGCTATTAACTGAAGCTTTCTTT. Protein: CASSFGQLLTEAFF. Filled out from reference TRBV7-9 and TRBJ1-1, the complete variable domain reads DTGVSQNPRHKITKRGQNVTFRCDPISEHNRLYWYRQTLGQGPEFLTYFQNEAQLEKSRLLSDRFSAERPKGSFSTLEIQRTEQGDSAMYLCASSFGQLLTEAFFGQGTRLTVV.

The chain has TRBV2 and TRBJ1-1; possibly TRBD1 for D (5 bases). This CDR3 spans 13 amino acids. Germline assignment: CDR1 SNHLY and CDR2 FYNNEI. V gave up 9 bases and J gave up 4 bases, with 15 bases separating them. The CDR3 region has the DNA TGTGCCAGTGGCGGGGCGAGGGTCACTGAAGCTTTCTTT. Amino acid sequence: CASGGARVTEAFF.

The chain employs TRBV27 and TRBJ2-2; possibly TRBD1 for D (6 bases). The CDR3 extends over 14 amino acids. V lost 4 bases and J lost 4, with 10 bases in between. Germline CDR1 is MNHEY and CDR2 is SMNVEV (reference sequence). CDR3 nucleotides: TGTGCCAGCAGTTGGGGGACATCCACCGGGGAGCTGTTTTTT. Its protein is CASSWGTSTGELFF.

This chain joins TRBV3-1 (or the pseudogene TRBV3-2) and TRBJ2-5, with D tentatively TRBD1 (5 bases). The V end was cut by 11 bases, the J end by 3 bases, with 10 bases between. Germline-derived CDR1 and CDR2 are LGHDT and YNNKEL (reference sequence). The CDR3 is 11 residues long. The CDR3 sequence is CAAGRKETQYF. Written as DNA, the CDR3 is TGTGCCGCAGGGCGGAAAGAGACCCAGTACTTC.

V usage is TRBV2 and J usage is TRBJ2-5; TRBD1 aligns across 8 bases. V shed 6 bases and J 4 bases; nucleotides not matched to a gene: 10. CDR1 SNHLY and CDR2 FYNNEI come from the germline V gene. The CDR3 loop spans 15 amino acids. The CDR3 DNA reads TGTGCCAGCAGCCGGCCCGACAGGGGAGGAGAGACCCAGTACTTC. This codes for CASSRPDRGGETQYF.

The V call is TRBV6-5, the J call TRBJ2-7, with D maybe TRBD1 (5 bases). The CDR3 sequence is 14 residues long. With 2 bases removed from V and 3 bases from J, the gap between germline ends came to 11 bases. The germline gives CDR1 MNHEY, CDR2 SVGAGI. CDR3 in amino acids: CASSYGAGYYEQYF. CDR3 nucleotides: TGTGCCAGCAGTTACGGGGCAGGATACTACGAGCAGTACTTC.